This T cell receptor (beta chain) was identified during a study of cytomegalovirus exposure and HLA in healthy donors. Points on this clone: The antigen remains unidentified.

Points from the study as a whole: Certain sequence variants were highly shared and formed a cluster, and this cluster was likely a sequencing artifact. Information on immune exposure was restricted to one variable (CMV serostatus). An analysis done earlier found most TCR beta V segments productive about 90% or about 30% of the time. Clonal expansion, a later analysis showed, was greater in HLA-associated TCR beta chains than in equally common others.

Use of 60 Vbeta and 13 Jbeta primers characterized the PCR. Produced via immunoSEQ multiplex PCR; TCRdb's table is partial and in-frame only. The sample gives around 210,000 clones, around 79% of which show up once; around 0.4% is in the top ten. V shed 4 bases and J 2 bases; nucleotides not matched to a gene: 7. This CDR3 is 15 amino acids long. Germline V gene lookup returns CDR1 ENHRY and CDR2 SYGVKD. Source material: PBMCs. The clonotype was recovered from a male donor in good health and CMV-seropositive. The J gene is TRBJ2-5, the V gene TRBV10-3; TRBD2 matches 7 bases. This chain's CDR3 is CAISAIPGLQETQYF. The CDR3 region has the DNA TGTGCCATCAGTGCCATCCCGGGACTACAAGAGACCCAGTACTTC.